This TCR beta chain was obtained from a study of CD8 T cells in ankylosing spondylitis. Regarding the study as a whole: Relatively rare in peripheral blood, disease-linked clones were also CD8+. The study identified a TCR beta motif of under ten highly homologous variants that appeared characteristic of ankylosing spondylitis blood. From matched ankylosing spondylitis synovial fluid, disease-linked clones were reportedly recovered at significantly enriched levels.

There are 12 residues in the CDR3. Germline CDR1 is SGHTA and CDR2 is FQGNSA. V was cut by 8 bases and J by 2 bases, with 10 bases left in between. In its sample, this clonotype was seen many times. As yet, its antigen is unknown. Quantitative 5'-RACE was performed with molecular barcodes, and it yielded the TCR beta libraries. One entry per CDR3 protein, called by TCRdb with MiXCR from the 5' RACE reads. In the table there are some 220,000 distinct CDR3 sequences, around 8% of which are singletons. This TCR came from a female donor with ankylosing spondylitis or in good health (not recorded which). The chain combines TRBV7-2 with TRBJ2-7; D gene unclear. The specimen was blood, either unsorted or a sorted T cell fraction (not recorded which). CDR3 residues: CASGEDTYEQYF. The CDR3 nucleotides are TGTGCCAGCGGGGAAGATACCTACGAGCAGTACTTC.